The next 23 T cell receptor beta chains were all read from a single sample in a study of control samples from healthy donors and cancer patients. Only in-frame clones appear in the TCRdb table, and some are missing; sequencing was by immunoSEQ multiplex PCR. The table lists approximately 120,000 clones, around 89% of them singletons. The sequenced sample was blood. Receptor source: a woman aged 45-65 years in good health.

This rearrangement joins TRBV19 to TRBJ2-1; 7 bases are shared with TRBD2. Trimming took 4 bases from V and 0 from J; bases not matched to a gene: 3. The CDR3 extends over 15 amino acids. Germline loops: CDR1 LNHDA, CDR2 SQIVND (reference sequence). The CDR3 region has the DNA TGTGCCAGTAGTAAGAGCGGGGACTCCTACAATGAGCAGTTCTTC. It is translated as CASSKSGDSYNEQFF.

The genes are TRBV19 and TRBJ1-1, with 9 bases aligning to TRBD1. Germline V gene sequence: CDR1 LNHDA, CDR2 SQIVND (reference sequence). J gave up 2 bases and V 6 bases, and 10 bases lay outside the gene matches. This CDR3 contains 16 residues. This CDR3 is CASRGYRGRSNTEAFF. The CDR3 bases are TGTGCCAGTAGGGGATACAGGGGGCGTTCCAACACTGAAGCTTTCTTT.

V and J are TRBV4-1 and TRBJ1-3; D unresolved. Looked up from germline, CDR1 is MGHRA and CDR2 is YSYEKL. Trimming took 1 base from V and 4 from J, leaving 5 bases between them. This CDR3 contains 13 residues. Written as DNA, the CDR3 is TGCGCCAGCAGCCAAGGCGGCGGAAACACCATATATTTT. Translation: CASSQGGGNTIYF.

V is TRBV1 and J is TRBJ2-7; the table's D call TRBD2 went unverified against the DNA. TRBV1 is tagged as a pseudogene. This CDR3 has 19 amino acids. The CDR3 nucleotides are TGCACCAGCAGCCACCCAGAGGTTAGCGGGGGGGCCGATCGTCACGAGCAGTACTTC. The encoded protein is CTSSHPEVSGGADRHEQYF.

The chain links TRBV27 to TRBJ2-3, with 8 nucleotides matching TRBD1. CDR3 length: 13 residues. Germline V gene data show CDR1 as MNHEY and CDR2 as SMNVEV (reference sequence). CDR3 amino acids: CASTGALTDTQYF. Here the CDR3 DNA reads TGTGCTTCGACAGGGGCTTTGACAGATACGCAGTATTTT.

The CDR3 nucleotides read TGTGCCAGCAGCCTCAGGACAGGGGGTAACTATGGCTACACCTTC. Translating gives CASSLRTGGNYGYTF. J is TRBJ1-2 and V is TRBV3-1 (or the pseudogene TRBV3-2), with TRBD1 matching over 10 bases. Germline V lookup: CDR1 LGHDT, CDR2 YNNKEL (reference sequence). The length of the CDR3 is 15 residues. V shed 4 bases and J 1 base; nucleotides not matched to a gene: 3.

The chain joins TRBV3-1 (or the pseudogene TRBV3-2) to TRBJ2-7, with a possible D match to TRBD1 (7 bases). V was shortened by 4 bases and J by 13 bases, with 17 bases between the two germline ends. The CDR3 totals 12 residues. Germline values: CDR1 LGHDT, CDR2 YNNKEL (reference sequence). The CDR3 loop reads CASSLAAGQSYF. The CDR3 DNA is TGTGCCAGCAGCCTAGCCGCGGGACAGTCTTACTTC.

The chain couples TRBV4-3 to TRBJ2-2; D perhaps matches TRBD1 (6 bases). The CDR3 contains 16 residues. Germline-derived CDR1 and CDR2 are LGHNA and YSLEER. V was shortened by 1 base and J by 7 bases, with 16 bases between the two germline ends. CDR3 nucleotide sequence: TGCGCCAGCAGCCAAGTTAAAAGGGACACGAGCGGGGAGCTGTTTTTT. This sequence encodes CASSQVKRDTSGELFF.

The chain employs TRBV7-9 and TRBJ2-3; 9 bases line up with TRBD1. The J segment lost 7 bases and the V segment lost 4 bases, leaving 9 bases of the junction unmatched. Germline V gene data show CDR1 as SEHNR and CDR2 as FQNEAQ (reference sequence). The CDR3 has 15 amino acids. CDR3 in amino acids: CASSSGGTGRNTQYF. CDR3 DNA sequence: TGTGCCAGCAGCTCAGGAGGGACAGGGCGCAATACGCAGTATTTT.

The CDR3 region is CASSGDRTEAFF. CDR3 coding DNA: TGTGCCAGCAGCGGAGACAGAACTGAAGCTTTCTTT. The chain combines TRBV2 with TRBJ1-1; D may be TRBD1 (5 bases). Per the germline V gene, CDR1 is SNHLY and CDR2 is FYNNEI. The ends were cut back, 6 bases at V and 5 bases at J, with 10 bases in the middle. The CDR3 has 12 amino acids.

This chain joins TRBV2 and TRBJ1-2, with D perhaps matching TRBD1 (5 bases). The V end lost 6 bases, the J end lost 3 bases, and 17 bases lay between the germline ends. In germline, CDR1 is SNHLY, CDR2 FYNNEI. CDR3 size: 15 residues. CDR3 nucleotide sequence: TGTGCCAGCAGGATACAGACAGCCGAGGACTATGGCTACACCTTC. Protein sequence: CASRIQTAEDYGYTF.

V gene TRBV27 combines with J gene TRBJ1-1; TRBD1 matches 8 bases. CDR1 is MNHEY, CDR2 SMNVEV, per germline (reference sequence). With V trimmed by 5 bases and J by 3 bases, 2 bases remained unmatched. The CDR3 consists of 13 residues. The CDR3 nucleotides are TGTGCCAGCAGTGAGGACAGGGACACTGAAGCTTTCTTT. Protein sequence: CASSEDRDTEAFF.

The genes are TRBV5-1 and TRBJ2-1, with no clear D. V gave up 6 bases and J gave up 6 bases, with 10 bases separating them. The germline gives CDR1 SGHRS, CDR2 YFSETQ. The CDR3 is made up of 12 amino acids. In DNA, the CDR3 is TGCGCCAGCAATCTACAGTCCAATGAGCAGTTCTTC. This gives the protein CASNLQSNEQFF.

The chain is built from TRBV12-3 or TRBV12-4 and TRBJ1-4; maybe TRBD1 (5 bases). The CDR3 covers 12 residues. Trimming removed 7 bases from V and 4 bases from J, with 7 bases in between. The CDR3 nucleotides read TGTGCCAGCAACAGGCTTAATGAAAAACTGTTTTTT. The encoded protein is CASNRLNEKLFF.

The rearrangement links TRBV10-1 to TRBJ1-1; D call uncertain. CDR1 is WNHNN and CDR2 is SYGVQD in the germline V gene (reference sequence). The V and J ends lost 3 bases and 3 bases respectively, with 8 bases between them. The CDR3 contains 13 residues. The CDR3 protein is CASSDRIDTEAFF. In DNA, the CDR3 is TGCGCCAGCAGTGACAGGATAGACACTGAAGCTTTCTTT.

This rearrangement joins TRBV9 to TRBJ2-3; D gene uncertain. Between the trimmed V and J ends, which lost 3 bases and 0 bases, there was a span of 11 bases. CDR1 is SGDLS, CDR2 YYNGEE, per germline. This CDR3 contains 15 residues. The CDR3 DNA sequence: TGTGCCAGCAGCGGATTTGCAGCTAGCACAGATACGCAGTATTTT. As protein: CASSGFAASTDTQYF.

The chain combines TRBV2 with TRBJ2-5, with 9 bases matching TRBD1. The CDR3 contains 15 residues. Unmatched junction bases numbered 7, after V lost 3 bases and J lost 5 bases. Per the germline V gene, CDR1 is SNHLY and CDR2 is FYNNEI. CDR3 in DNA: TGTGCCAGCAGTGACCCCGACAGGGGGAGGGAGACCCAGTACTTC. Residues: CASSDPDRGRETQYF.

This clone came up once. This chain connects TRBV5-6 to TRBJ1-2; D gene uncertain. The CDR3 sequence is 14 residues long. V lost 7 bases, J lost 8 bases, and 21 bases lay in between. Germline-derived CDR1 and CDR2 are SGHDT and YYEEEE. The CDR3 DNA sequence: TGTGCCAGCTATCGAAGGGCGGCCGCGTCGGGCTACACCTTC. Translated: CASYRRAAASGYTF. The complete variable domain, with remaining parts taken from reference TRBV5-6 and TRBJ1-2, reads DAGVTQSPTHLIKTRGQQVTLRCSPKSGHDTVSWYQQALGQGPQFIFQYYEEEERQRGNFPDRFSGHQFPNYSSELNVNALLLGDSALYLCASYRRAAASGYTFGSGTRLTVV.

CDR3: CASSLASPGTDTQYF. CDR3 nucleotides: TGTGCCAGCAGCTTAGCGTCGCCCGGCACAGATACGCAGTATTTT. This chain links TRBV7-2 with TRBJ2-3, with D unresolved. V was pared by 0 bases and J by 1 base, with 8 bases between. CDR3 length equals 15 residues. Germline loops: CDR1 SGHTA, CDR2 FQGNSA.

The rearrangement joins TRBV19 to TRBJ2-1; 10 bases agree with TRBD2. The CDR3 totals 13 residues. From germline, CDR1 is LNHDA and CDR2 SQIVND (reference sequence). V trimming: 10 bases; J trimming: 3 bases; junction bases outside the gene matches: 3. CDR3 region: CATSGRDYNEQFF. CDR3 sequence (DNA): TGTGCCACAAGCGGGAGGGACTACAATGAGCAGTTCTTC.

The chain is built from TRBV2 and TRBJ2-5; maybe TRBD1 (6 bases). Germline V gives CDR1 SNHLY, CDR2 FYNNEI. V lost 4 bases and J 5 bases, leaving 8 bases between the germline ends. CDR3 length equals 12 residues. The CDR3 reads CASSGGPETQYF. DNA for the CDR3: TGTGCCAGCAGTGGGGGGCCTGAGACCCAGTACTTC.

The CDR3 spells CAWSRGAGGKNIQYF. In DNA, the CDR3 is TGTGCCTGGAGTCGGGGGGCAGGTGGGAAAAACATTCAGTACTTC. The rearrangement uses TRBV30 and TRBJ2-4; TRBD2 is a possible D gene (7 bases). Germline CDR1 GTSNPN, CDR2 SVGIG (reference sequence). This CDR3 has 15 residues. Trimming removed 2 bases at V and 4 bases at J, with 15 bases between.

DNA for the CDR3: TGTGCCAGCAGCTTAACTACCGGGACGACTCAGGGCTACACCTTC. Translated: CASSLTTGTTQGYTF. V gene TRBV7-9 combines with J gene TRBJ1-2; tentative D call: TRBD1 (5 bases). Germline values: CDR1 SEHNR, CDR2 FQNEAQ (reference sequence). V lost 2 bases and J lost 8, with 18 bases in between. This CDR3 is 15 amino acids long.